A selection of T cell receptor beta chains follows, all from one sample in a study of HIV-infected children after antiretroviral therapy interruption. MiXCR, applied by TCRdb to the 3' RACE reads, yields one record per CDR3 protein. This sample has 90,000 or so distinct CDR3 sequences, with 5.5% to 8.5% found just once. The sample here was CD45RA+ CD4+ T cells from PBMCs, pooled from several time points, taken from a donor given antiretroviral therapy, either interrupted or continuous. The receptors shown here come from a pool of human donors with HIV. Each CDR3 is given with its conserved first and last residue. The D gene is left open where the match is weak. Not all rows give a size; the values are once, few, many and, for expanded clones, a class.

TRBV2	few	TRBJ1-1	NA	TGTGCCAGCAAGGGGGATAACAGGGTAGGCACTGAAGCTTTCTTT	CASKGDNRVGTEAFF
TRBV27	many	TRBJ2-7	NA	TGTGCCGGGAGAGAGTACGAGCAGTACTTC	CAGREYEQYF
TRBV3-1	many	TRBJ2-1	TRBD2	TGTGCCAGCAGCCAAACTTGGACTAGCGATGAGCAGTTCTTC	CASSQTWTSDEQFF
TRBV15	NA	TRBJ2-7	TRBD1	TGTGCCACCAGCAGAGAAAAGGGACAGGGGTACGAGCAGTACTTC	CATSREKGQGYEQYF
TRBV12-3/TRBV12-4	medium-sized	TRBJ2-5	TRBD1	TGTGCAAGCAGCCTGGACAGGGAAGACACCCAGTACTTT	CASSLDREDTQYF
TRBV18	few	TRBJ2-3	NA	TGTGCCAGCTCACCAATACCGACGGGAGATACGCAGTATTTT	CASSPIPTGDTQYF
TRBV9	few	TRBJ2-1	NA	TGTGCCAGCAGCGACAAGCTTCGTCCAGACGGGGGTGAGCAGTTCTTC	CASSDKLRPDGGEQFF
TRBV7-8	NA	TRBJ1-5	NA	TGTGCCAGCAGTGGGGCAGGGATCGTCGGCAATCAGCCCCAGCATTTT	CASSGAGIVGNQPQHF
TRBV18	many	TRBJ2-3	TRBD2	TGTGCCAGCTTCAGCGGGAGGACCGATACGCAGTATTTT	CASFSGRTDTQYF
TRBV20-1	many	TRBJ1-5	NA	TGCAGTGCTAGACCGACAGGCGCCAATCAGCCCCAGCATTTT	CSARPTGANQPQHF
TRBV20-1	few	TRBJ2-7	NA	TGCAGTGCTAGGAATGACAGAACCTACGAGCAGTACTTC	CSARNDRTYEQYF
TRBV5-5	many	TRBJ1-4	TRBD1	TGTGCCAGCAGCTTGGGTGTGGGACAGGGGAATGAAAAACTGTTTTTT	CASSLGVGQGNEKLFF
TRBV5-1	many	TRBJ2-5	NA	TGCGCCAGCACGTCAGGGACAACGAACGGGGAGACCCAGTACTTC	CASTSGTTNGETQYF
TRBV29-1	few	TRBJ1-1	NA	TGCAGCGCCTTTAGGGAGGTCCGCACTGAAGCTTTCTTT	CSAFREVRTEAFF
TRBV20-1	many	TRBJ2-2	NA	TGCAGTGCTAGAGTTAGGGGTGCGGCCGGGGAGCTGTTTTTT	CSARVRGAAGELFF
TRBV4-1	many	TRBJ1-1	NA	TGCGCCAGCAGCCAAGAGGAAGGGGTCAGCACTGAAGCTTTCTTT	CASSQEEGVSTEAFF
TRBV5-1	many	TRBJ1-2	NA	TGCGCCAGCAGCTTGGTGGCAGGCAAAAACTATGGCTACACCTTC	CASSLVAGKNYGYTF
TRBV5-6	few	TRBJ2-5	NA	TGTGCCAGCAGCTTCGGCGCGGACGCCAGGGAGACCCAGTACTTC	CASSFGADARETQYF
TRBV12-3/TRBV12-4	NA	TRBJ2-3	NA	TGTGCCAGCCGCTCTAGCGAGGTCACAGATACGCAGTATTTT	CASRSSEVTDTQYF
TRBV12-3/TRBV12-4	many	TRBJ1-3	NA	TGTGCCAGCAGTTTAATTCGTGCTGGAAACACCATATATTTT	CASSLIRAGNTIYF
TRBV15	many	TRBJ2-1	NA	TGTGCCACCAGCAGAGATTTGGGAGCGATGGGGGAGCAGTTCTTC	CATSRDLGAMGEQFF
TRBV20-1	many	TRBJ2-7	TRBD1	TGCAGTGTACGGGCCGCCAGGGGGTACTCCTACGAGCAGTACTTC	CSVRAARGYSYEQYF
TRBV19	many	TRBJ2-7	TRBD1	TGTGCCAGTACCTCGACAGGGGAAGTCGGCGAGCAGTACTTC	CASTSTGEVGEQYF
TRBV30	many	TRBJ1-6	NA	TGTGCCTGGAAGGCAGGGCATAATTCACCCCTCCACTTT	CAWKAGHNSPLHF
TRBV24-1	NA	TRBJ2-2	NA	TGTGCCACCAGTGAATCGAGGGGAGGCACCGGGGAGCTGTTTTTT	CATSESRGGTGELFF
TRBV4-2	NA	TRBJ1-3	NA	TGTGCCAGCAGCCAAGCGTCAGGTAACTCTGGAAACACCATATATTTT	CASSQASGNSGNTIYF
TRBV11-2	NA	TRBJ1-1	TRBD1	TGTGCCAGCAGCTTAGCGACAGGGGTAGGGACTGAAGCTTTCTTT	CASSLATGVGTEAFF
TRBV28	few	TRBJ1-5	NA	TGTGCCAGCAGTTTCAGCGTCAATCAGCCCCAGCATTTT	CASSFSVNQPQHF
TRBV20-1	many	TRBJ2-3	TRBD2	TGCAGTGCTAGACTACCCCTGGCGGGAGTTGGAGCAGATACGCAGTATTTT	CSARLPLAGVGADTQYF
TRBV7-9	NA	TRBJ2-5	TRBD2	TGTGCCAGCAGCGCGGGACTAGCCTCGGGGGAGACCCAGTACTTC	CASSAGLASGETQYF
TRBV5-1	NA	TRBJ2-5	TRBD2	TGCGCCAGCAGCTTCGAAGCGGGAGGGTACCAAGAGACCCAGTACTTC	CASSFEAGGYQETQYF
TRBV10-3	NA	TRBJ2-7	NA	TGTGCCTCCCGAAACTGGGGGCGGGACCACGAGCAGTACTTC	CASRNWGRDHEQYF